This T cell receptor (beta chain) was recovered during a study of CD8 T cells in Susac syndrome. The CDR3 is made up of 12 amino acids. In germline, CDR1 is DFQATT, CDR2 SNEGSKA (reference sequence). V gave up 2 bases and J gave up 7 bases; unmatched junction bases: 4. The multiple sclerosis control group was made up of treatment-naive patients with stable or active relapsing-remitting disease. The TEMRA cells underwent FACS enrichment, while the CD8+ and CD4+ T cells underwent negative isolation. Study-wide results and caveats: The study's TCR sequencing and HLA analysis covered a relatively small number of individuals, and the study acknowledged this.

A remark on this clonotype: Its matching antigen is unknown.

A quantity of about 0.5 to 1 ug RNA underwent reverse transcription using random hexamers. With immunoSEQ multiplex PCR, TCR beta CDR3 was amplified across 54 Vbeta and 13 Jbeta. Each CDR3 protein is one row after TCRdb ran MiXCR on the immunoSEQ multiplex PCR reads. The sample yields a few hundred thousand distinct CDR3 sequences, 95% seen once. The chain carries TRBV20-1 and TRBJ2-7; 8 bases fit TRBD2. The sample consisted of CD4+ T cells from PBMCs. This TCR was recovered from a human donor with multiple sclerosis. The CDR3 loop reads CSARIAGKEQYF. The DNA of the CDR3 is TGCAGTGCTAGAATAGCGGGGAAAGAGCAGTACTTC.